The clone carrying this T cell receptor beta chain was counted a single time. The entry originates in a study of vaccination and CD4 T cells after COVID-19. Germline V lookup: CDR1 DFQATT, CDR2 SNEGSKA (reference sequence). V shed 6 bases and J 8 bases; nucleotides not matched to a gene: 10. There are 14 residues in the CDR3. TCRdb re-called the PCR reads through MiXCR, storing one row per CDR3 protein. The data contain just under 20,000 distinct CDR3 sequences, 60% of them singletons. The chain couples TRBV20-1 to TRBJ2-3, with 11 bases identical to TRBD2. This TCR derives from a human donor who had recovered from COVID-19. The material sequenced was CD4+ T cells from blood, taken after SARS-CoV-2 vaccination. DNA of the CDR3: TGCAGTGCCTCTCGATTAGCGGGAGGGGGTACGCAGTATTTT. This translates into CSASRLAGGGTQYF.